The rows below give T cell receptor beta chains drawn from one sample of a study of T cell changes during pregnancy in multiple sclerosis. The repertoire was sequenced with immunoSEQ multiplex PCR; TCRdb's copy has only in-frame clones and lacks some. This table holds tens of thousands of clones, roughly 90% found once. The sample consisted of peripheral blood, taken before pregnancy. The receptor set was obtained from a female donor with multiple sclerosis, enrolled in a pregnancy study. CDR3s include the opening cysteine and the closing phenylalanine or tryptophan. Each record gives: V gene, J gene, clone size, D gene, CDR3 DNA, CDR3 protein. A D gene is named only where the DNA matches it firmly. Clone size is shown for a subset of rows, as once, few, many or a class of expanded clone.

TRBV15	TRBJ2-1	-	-	TGTGCCACCGAGAAGGGGTACAATGAGCAGTTCTTC	CATEKGYNEQFF
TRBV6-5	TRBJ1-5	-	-	TGTGCCAGCCGCCTCACGGGCAATCAGCCCCAGCATTTT	CASRLTGNQPQHF
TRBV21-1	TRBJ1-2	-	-	TGTGCCAGCACCTCCAGACAGAAAATTAACTATGGCTACACCTTC	CASTSRQKINYGYTF
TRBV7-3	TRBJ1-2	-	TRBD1	TGTGCCAGCAGCTTACACCCAGGGGGCTATGGCTACACCTTC	CASSLHPGGYGYTF
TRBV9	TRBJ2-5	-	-	TGTGCCAGCAGCGTAGGACAGGGAGGCGAGACCCAGTACTTC	CASSVGQGGETQYF
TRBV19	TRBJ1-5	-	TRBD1	TGTGCCAGTAGTATAGTGGTGGCCAGGGGGCTTGGTCAGCCCCAGCATTTT	CASSIVVARGLGQPQHF
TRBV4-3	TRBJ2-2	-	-	TGCGCCAGCAGCCTTACCCACGGGAGCACCGGGGAGCTGTTTTTT	CASSLTHGSTGELFF
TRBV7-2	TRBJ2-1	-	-	TGTGCCAGCAGCTGGGTCACAGGGATGCCCTACAATGAGCAGTTCTTC	CASSWVTGMPYNEQFF
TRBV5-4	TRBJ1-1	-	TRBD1	TGTGCCAGCAGCGCGATCACCGGGACAGGGGGTGAAGCTTTCTTT	CASSAITGTGGEAFF
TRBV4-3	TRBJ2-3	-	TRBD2	TGCGCCAGCAGCCTATCCTGGACTAGCGGGGGGTCTAGCACAGATACGCAGTATTTT	CASSLSWTSGGSSTDTQYF
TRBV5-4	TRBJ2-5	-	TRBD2	TGTGCCAGCAGCGGGGGACTAGCGGGGGCAGAGACCCAGTACTTC	CASSGGLAGAETQYF
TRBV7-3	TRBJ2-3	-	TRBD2	TGTGCCAGCAGCTACCTGGGGAGTAGCGGGGTAGCAGATACGCAGTATTTT	CASSYLGSSGVADTQYF
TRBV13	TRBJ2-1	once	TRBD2	TGTGCCAGCAGTCAAGAACGTAGCGGGGGAACCAATGAGCAGTTCTTC	CASSQERSGGTNEQFF
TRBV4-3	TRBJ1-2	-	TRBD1	TGCGCCAGCAGCCATTCACAGGGGTCCGACTATGGCTACACCTTC	CASSHSQGSDYGYTF
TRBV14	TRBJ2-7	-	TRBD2	TGTGCCAGCAGCTATCCGGGACTATGCAGTTCCTACGAGCAGTACTTC	CASSYPGLCSSYEQYF
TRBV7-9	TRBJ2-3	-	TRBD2	TGTGCCAGCAGCGGACGGGGACTAGCGGGGGGGCCAATCACAGATACGCAGTATTTT	CASSGRGLAGGPITDTQYF
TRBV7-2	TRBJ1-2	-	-	TGTGCCAGCAGGGAGACAGTTTATGGCTACACCTTC	CASRETVYGYTF
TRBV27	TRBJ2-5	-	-	TGTGCCGTCCACTCGGGGGAGACCCAGTACTTC	CAVHSGETQYF
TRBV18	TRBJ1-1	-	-	TGTGCCAGCTCACCCCCCGGACAGCCCACTGAAGCTTTCTTT	CASSPPGQPTEAFF
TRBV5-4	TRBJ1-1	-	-	TGTGCCAGCAGCCCCCCTAGGGGTAACACTGAAGCTTTCTTT	CASSPPRGNTEAFF
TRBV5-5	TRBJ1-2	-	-	TGTGCCAGCAGCTTGTTTCAGGGTCCCCAGACCCCCTATGGCTACACCTTC	CASSLFQGPQTPYGYTF
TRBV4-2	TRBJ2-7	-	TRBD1	TGTGCCAGCAGCCAAACACCTACAGGGGTCATCAGCTCCTACGAGCAGTACTTC	CASSQTPTGVISSYEQYF
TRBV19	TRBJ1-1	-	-	TGTGCCAGTAGTAACGGGGGGAGGACCACTGAAGCTTTCTTT	CASSNGGRTTEAFF
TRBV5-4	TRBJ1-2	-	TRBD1	TGTGCCAGCAGCCCAACTCTAGGACAGGGGGGATATGGCTACACCTTC	CASSPTLGQGGYGYTF
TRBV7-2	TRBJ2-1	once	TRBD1	TGTGCCAGCAGCCGACAGGGGGGTTTTGATGAGCAGTTCTTC	CASSRQGGFDEQFF
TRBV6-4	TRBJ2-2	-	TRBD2	TGTGCCAGCAGTCTGACCCCAGCGGGGGGCCGGGCCGGGGAGCTGTTTTTT	CASSLTPAGGRAGELFF